Listed below are T cell receptor beta chains from one sample, sequenced in a study of T-cell memory formation after mild COVID-19. TCRdb re-analysed the 5' RACE reads in MiXCR, keeping a single row per CDR3 protein. The sample lists some 350,000 distinct CDR3 sequences, around 13% occurring once. Specimen: PBMCs or a T cell subset sorted from them (not recorded which). The receptors here all came from a man aged 18 to 30 who had mild COVID-19 (a few samples of this study predate the infection). Cell type and time point are not known. The CDR3 runs from the conserved cysteine through the conserved F or W. Fields, in order: V gene, J gene, clone size, D gene, CDR3 DNA, CDR3 protein. D genes are given only for firm matches. Where a row states a size, it is once, few, many or the class of an expanded clone; other rows omit it.

V gene: TRBV29-1
J gene: TRBJ1-1
clone size: .
D gene: .
CDR3 DNA: TGCAGCGTTGCCGGAGTCAACACTGAAGCTTTCTTT
CDR3 protein: CSVAGVNTEAFF

V gene: TRBV4-3
J gene: TRBJ1-1
clone size: .
D gene: .
CDR3 DNA: TGCGCCAGCAGCCTTGCAAGGGGAGCCACTGAAGCTTTCTTT
CDR3 protein: CASSLARGATEAFF

V gene: TRBV5-1
J gene: TRBJ1-2
clone size: .
D gene: .
CDR3 DNA: TGCGCCAGCAGCTGGATCGAGGGGGAATATGGCTACACCTTC
CDR3 protein: CASSWIEGEYGYTF

V gene: TRBV4-3
J gene: TRBJ2-1
clone size: .
D gene: .
CDR3 DNA: TGCGCCAGCAGCCAAGATGTGGACCGAGAGCAGTTCTTC
CDR3 protein: CASSQDVDREQFF

V gene: TRBV6-2/TRBV6-3
J gene: TRBJ2-2
clone size: .
D gene: .
CDR3 DNA: TGTGCCAGCACCCAACCGGGGGGCGGCGGGGGAAACACCGGGGAGCTGTTTTTT
CDR3 protein: CASTQPGGGGGNTGELFF

V gene: TRBV7-2
J gene: TRBJ1-5
clone size: .
D gene: TRBD1
CDR3 DNA: TGTGCCAGCAGCCGGCAGGGGGCGGGCAATCAGCCCCAGCATTTT
CDR3 protein: CASSRQGAGNQPQHF

V gene: TRBV11-2
J gene: TRBJ2-5
clone size: few
D gene: TRBD2
CDR3 DNA: TGTGCCAGCAGCTTAGACACCTGGGGGGGGACCGCCGGAGAGACCCAGTACTTC
CDR3 protein: CASSLDTWGGTAGETQYF

V gene: TRBV7-6
J gene: TRBJ2-5
clone size: .
D gene: .
CDR3 DNA: TGTGCCAGCAGCCATAGGATGGACAAACAAGAGACCCAGTACTTC
CDR3 protein: CASSHRMDKQETQYF

V gene: TRBV5-5
J gene: TRBJ2-3
clone size: many
D gene: .
CDR3 DNA: TGTGCCAGCAGCCCGATTCACTCGAGGGATACGCAGTATTTT
CDR3 protein: CASSPIHSRDTQYF

V gene: TRBV20-1
J gene: TRBJ2-7
clone size: .
D gene: .
CDR3 DNA: TGCAGTGCTAGCCGAGGGGCCTCCTCCTACGAGCAGTACTTC
CDR3 protein: CSASRGASSYEQYF

V gene: TRBV4-1
J gene: TRBJ2-3
clone size: many
D gene: .
CDR3 DNA: TGCGCCAGCAGCCTCCGGGACAATGAGTTGGATACGCAGTATTTT
CDR3 protein: CASSLRDNELDTQYF

V gene: TRBV11-2
J gene: TRBJ2-1
clone size: few
D gene: TRBD2
CDR3 DNA: TGTGCCAGCAGCCCCACTAGCGGGGGATTCTACAATGAGCAGTTCTTC
CDR3 protein: CASSPTSGGFYNEQFF

V gene: TRBV7-2
J gene: TRBJ2-1
clone size: few
D gene: .
CDR3 DNA: TGTGCCAGCAGTATCCAGACAGGCCCCTACAATGAGCAGTTCTTC
CDR3 protein: CASSIQTGPYNEQFF

V gene: TRBV7-9
J gene: TRBJ2-1
clone size: few
D gene: .
CDR3 DNA: TGTGCCAGCAGCTTATCCCGGGGGTACTACAATGAGCAGTTCTTC
CDR3 protein: CASSLSRGYYNEQFF

V gene: TRBV5-1
J gene: TRBJ2-1
clone size: many
D gene: .
CDR3 DNA: TGCGCCAGCAGCTTGGCCGTAGGGATGAATGAGCAGTTCTTC
CDR3 protein: CASSLAVGMNEQFF

V gene: TRBV24-1
J gene: TRBJ2-2
clone size: .
D gene: TRBD1
CDR3 DNA: TGTGCCACCAGTTCGGACAGGTGGACCGGGGAGCTGTTTTTT
CDR3 protein: CATSSDRWTGELFF

V gene: TRBV6-6
J gene: TRBJ1-2
clone size: few
D gene: .
CDR3 DNA: TGTGCCAGCAGCCCGGGCCCCCCCGAGGGGACGGGCTACACCTTC
CDR3 protein: CASSPGPPEGTGYTF

V gene: TRBV2
J gene: TRBJ1-1
clone size: .
D gene: .
CDR3 DNA: TGTGCCAGCAACCTGGAGGGTGCCGACACTGAAGCTTTCTTT
CDR3 protein: CASNLEGADTEAFF

V gene: TRBV13
J gene: TRBJ1-4
clone size: few
D gene: .
CDR3 DNA: TGTGCCAGCAGCTTGCAGGGGTTCGACGAAAAACTGTTTTTT
CDR3 protein: CASSLQGFDEKLFF

V gene: TRBV7-2
J gene: TRBJ1-5
clone size: few
D gene: .
CDR3 DNA: TGTGCCAGCAGCTCCAGACAGAATCAGCCCCAGCATTTT
CDR3 protein: CASSSRQNQPQHF

V gene: TRBV5-1
J gene: TRBJ2-2
clone size: .
D gene: TRBD1
CDR3 DNA: TGCGCCAGCAGCTCTCAAGCGCAGGGGGCGAACACCGGGGAGCTGTTTTTT
CDR3 protein: CASSSQAQGANTGELFF

V gene: TRBV4-1
J gene: TRBJ1-5
clone size: many
D gene: TRBD1
CDR3 DNA: TGCGCCAGCAGCCAGGTAGGGACAGGGAGCCGCAGGCAGCCCCAGCATTTT
CDR3 protein: CASSQVGTGSRRQPQHF

V gene: TRBV6-6
J gene: TRBJ2-2
clone size: few
D gene: .
CDR3 DNA: TGTGCCAGCAGTTACCAGACGAGTTGGGGACGGTTGTTTTTT
CDR3 protein: CASSYQTSWGRLFF

V gene: TRBV20-1
J gene: TRBJ2-1
clone size: many
D gene: TRBD1
CDR3 DNA: TGCAGTGCTAGAGGTGACAGGGAACATGAGCAGTTCTTC
CDR3 protein: CSARGDREHEQFF

V gene: TRBV12-3/TRBV12-4
J gene: TRBJ1-1
clone size: .
D gene: .
CDR3 DNA: TGTGCCAGCAGTTTCGCTAACACTGAAGCTTTCTTT
CDR3 protein: CASSFANTEAFF

V gene: TRBV10-3
J gene: TRBJ2-5
clone size: .
D gene: .
CDR3 DNA: TGTGCCATCAGGGACTCCGGACAAGAGACCCAGTACTTC
CDR3 protein: CAIRDSGQETQYF

V gene: TRBV5-1
J gene: TRBJ1-2
clone size: few
D gene: .
CDR3 DNA: TGCGCCAGCAGCCTGTTCGGGGGGGATCTAGACTATGGCTACACCTTC
CDR3 protein: CASSLFGGDLDYGYTF

V gene: TRBV6-4
J gene: TRBJ1-5
clone size: .
D gene: TRBD1
CDR3 DNA: TGTGCCAGCAGTGAGCCCCTGCCAGGGGGCTATCAGCCCCAGCATTTT
CDR3 protein: CASSEPLPGGYQPQHF

V gene: TRBV30
J gene: TRBJ1-5
clone size: few
D gene: .
CDR3 DNA: TGTGCCTGGAGTGTTCGGGCAGGAAAGAATCAGCCCCAGCATTTT
CDR3 protein: CAWSVRAGKNQPQHF

V gene: TRBV5-1
J gene: TRBJ2-5
clone size: .
D gene: .
CDR3 DNA: TGCGCCAGCAGCTTGGAAAAACAGGGTAGCCAAGAGACCCAGTACTTC
CDR3 protein: CASSLEKQGSQETQYF

V gene: TRBV3-1
J gene: TRBJ1-2
clone size: .
D gene: TRBD1
CDR3 DNA: TGTGCCAGCAGCCAGGACAGGGAGAGAGGCTACACCTTC
CDR3 protein: CASSQDRERGYTF

V gene: TRBV5-6
J gene: TRBJ2-5
clone size: few
D gene: .
CDR3 DNA: TGTGCCAGCAGCTACCCGCGCATATGGGGCGAGACCCAGTACTTC
CDR3 protein: CASSYPRIWGETQYF

V gene: TRBV7-9
J gene: TRBJ2-7
clone size: few
D gene: .
CDR3 DNA: TGTGCCAGCACCACCCGGACGGGGGTCTACGAGCAGTACTTC
CDR3 protein: CASTTRTGVYEQYF

V gene: TRBV4-3
J gene: TRBJ2-7
clone size: many
D gene: .
CDR3 DNA: TGCGCCAGCAGCCAGTCGGTCCAGGAATCCTACGAGCAGTACTTC
CDR3 protein: CASSQSVQESYEQYF

V gene: TRBV29-1
J gene: TRBJ2-7
clone size: few
D gene: TRBD1
CDR3 DNA: TGCAGCGTGAGGGGGACAGAGACCTACGAGCAGTACTTC
CDR3 protein: CSVRGTETYEQYF

V gene: TRBV29-1
J gene: TRBJ1-2
clone size: few
D gene: .
CDR3 DNA: TGCAGCGTTGAACTACAGGGCGTCTTC
CDR3 protein: CSVELQGVF

V gene: TRBV4-2
J gene: TRBJ2-7
clone size: .
D gene: TRBD1
CDR3 DNA: TGTGCCAGCAGCCCATCAGGGGGTTTCGGCTACGAGCAGTACTTC
CDR3 protein: CASSPSGGFGYEQYF

V gene: TRBV4-3
J gene: TRBJ1-2
clone size: .
D gene: .
CDR3 DNA: TGCGCCAGCAGCCAAGCCCGGGTCGGCTATGGCTACACCTTC
CDR3 protein: CASSQARVGYGYTF

V gene: TRBV15
J gene: TRBJ2-1
clone size: few
D gene: .
CDR3 DNA: TGTGCCACCAGCAGAGTTGGCGATGAGCAGTTCTTC
CDR3 protein: CATSRVGDEQFF

V gene: TRBV4-1
J gene: TRBJ2-1
clone size: .
D gene: .
CDR3 DNA: TGCGCCAGCAGCCAAGGGGCGAGGGATGAGCAGTTCTTC
CDR3 protein: CASSQGARDEQFF

V gene: TRBV10-3
J gene: TRBJ1-5
clone size: .
D gene: .
CDR3 DNA: TGTGCCATCAGTGAGTCAGGAGGACCCCAGCATTTT
CDR3 protein: CAISESGGPQHF

V gene: TRBV6-1
J gene: TRBJ2-1
clone size: .
D gene: .
CDR3 DNA: TGTGCCAGCAGTGAACTTAGGACAGCACTACCCAATGAGCAGTTCTTC
CDR3 protein: CASSELRTALPNEQFF

V gene: TRBV7-2
J gene: TRBJ2-1
clone size: .
D gene: .
CDR3 DNA: TGTGCCAGCAGCTTAATGGTGGGCAATGAGCAGTTCTTC
CDR3 protein: CASSLMVGNEQFF

V gene: TRBV29-1
J gene: TRBJ1-2
clone size: .
D gene: .
CDR3 DNA: TGCAGCGTTTACGACATCGTGGGCTACACCTTC
CDR3 protein: CSVYDIVGYTF

V gene: TRBV27
J gene: TRBJ2-2
clone size: .
D gene: .
CDR3 DNA: TGTGCCAGCAGTTCGCACAGGGGGGGATACACCGGGGAGCTGTTTTTT
CDR3 protein: CASSSHRGGYTGELFF

V gene: TRBV7-2
J gene: TRBJ2-1
clone size: .
D gene: TRBD1
CDR3 DNA: TGTGCCAGCAGAGGGGGCCCCAAAAACTACAATGAGCAGTTCTTC
CDR3 protein: CASRGGPKNYNEQFF

V gene: TRBV14
J gene: TRBJ2-1
clone size: few
D gene: TRBD2
CDR3 DNA: TGTGCCAGCAGCCGGCGGGGGGGCGGGTACAATGAGCAGTTCTTC
CDR3 protein: CASSRRGGGYNEQFF

V gene: TRBV20-1
J gene: TRBJ2-7
clone size: .
D gene: TRBD1
CDR3 DNA: TGCAGTGCTAGCTTCGGGACAGCATCCTACGAGCAGTACTTC
CDR3 protein: CSASFGTASYEQYF

V gene: TRBV5-5
J gene: TRBJ1-1
clone size: many
D gene: .
CDR3 DNA: TGTGCCAGCATCGGCGGGGGTAGGACGGGGAACACTGAAGCTTTCTTT
CDR3 protein: CASIGGGRTGNTEAFF

V gene: TRBV20-1
J gene: TRBJ2-3
clone size: many
D gene: TRBD2
CDR3 DNA: TGCAGTGCTAGAGAAATTACCAGCGGGGGGCTGAGCACAGATACGCAGTATTTT
CDR3 protein: CSAREITSGGLSTDTQYF

V gene: TRBV5-1
J gene: TRBJ2-5
clone size: few
D gene: TRBD1
CDR3 DNA: TGCGCCAGCAGCTTTTCGGGGATTGGACAGGAAGAGACCCAGTACTTC
CDR3 protein: CASSFSGIGQEETQYF

V gene: TRBV11-2
J gene: TRBJ2-7
clone size: .
D gene: TRBD2
CDR3 DNA: TGTGCCAGCAGCCCGACGGGAGGGACCTACGAGCAGTACTTC
CDR3 protein: CASSPTGGTYEQYF

V gene: TRBV7-2
J gene: TRBJ2-2
clone size: few
D gene: .
CDR3 DNA: TGTGCCAGCAAACTGGGGGTGAACACCGGGGAGCTGTTTTTT
CDR3 protein: CASKLGVNTGELFF

V gene: TRBV5-1
J gene: TRBJ2-5
clone size: few
D gene: TRBD1
CDR3 DNA: TGCGCCTCTCGGCCGGGACAGACGTACCAAGAGACCCAGTACTTC
CDR3 protein: CASRPGQTYQETQYF